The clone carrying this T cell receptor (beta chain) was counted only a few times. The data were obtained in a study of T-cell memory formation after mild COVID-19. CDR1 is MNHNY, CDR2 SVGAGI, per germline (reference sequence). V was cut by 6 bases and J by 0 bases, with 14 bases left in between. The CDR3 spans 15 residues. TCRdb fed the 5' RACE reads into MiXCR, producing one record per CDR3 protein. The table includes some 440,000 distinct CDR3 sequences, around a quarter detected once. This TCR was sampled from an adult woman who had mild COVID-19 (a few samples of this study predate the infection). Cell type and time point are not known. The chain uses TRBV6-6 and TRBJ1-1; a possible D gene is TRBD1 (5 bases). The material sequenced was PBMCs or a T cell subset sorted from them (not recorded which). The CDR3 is CASRPRSGVNTEAFF. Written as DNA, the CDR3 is TGTGCCAGCAGGCCACGATCGGGGGTGAACACTGAAGCTTTCTTT.